Reported below is one T cell receptor beta chain. Its specificity is not known. The data stem from a study of cytotoxic CD8 clonotypes in ibrutinib-treated CLL. Overall study context: There were about a dozen relapsed/refractory patients and about 15 treatment-naive patients, and roughly 18 were IGHV unmutated. Findings and caveats of the study: Treatment saw public clonotypes, which were uncommon, either contract or stay stable.

In germline, CDR1 is KGHSH, CDR2 LQKENI. The V end was cut by 2 bases, the J end by 0 bases, with 13 bases between. The CDR3 extends over 16 amino acids. The data were produced by immunoSEQ multiplex PCR, yet TCRdb's version contains in-frame clones alone and is incomplete. The table has 200,000 to 250,000 clones, 79% seen once. The specimen comprised PBMCs, sampled after 12 months of ibrutinib treatment. The source of this sequence is a human donor with chronic lymphocytic leukemia. The rearrangement uses TRBV18 and TRBJ1-1; the D is unclear. CDR3 sequence: CASSPSDLPLNTEAFF. CDR3 nucleotide sequence: TGTGCCAGCTCACCAAGCGACCTACCTTTGAACACTGAAGCTTTCTTT. Together with reference TRBV18 and TRBJ1-1, the CDR3 gives the full variable domain: NAGVMQNPRHLVRRRGQEARLRCSPMKGHSHVYWYRQLPEEGLKFMVYLQKENIIDESGMPKERFSAEFPKEGPSILRIQQVVRGDSAAYFCASSPSDLPLNTEAFFGQGTRLTVV.